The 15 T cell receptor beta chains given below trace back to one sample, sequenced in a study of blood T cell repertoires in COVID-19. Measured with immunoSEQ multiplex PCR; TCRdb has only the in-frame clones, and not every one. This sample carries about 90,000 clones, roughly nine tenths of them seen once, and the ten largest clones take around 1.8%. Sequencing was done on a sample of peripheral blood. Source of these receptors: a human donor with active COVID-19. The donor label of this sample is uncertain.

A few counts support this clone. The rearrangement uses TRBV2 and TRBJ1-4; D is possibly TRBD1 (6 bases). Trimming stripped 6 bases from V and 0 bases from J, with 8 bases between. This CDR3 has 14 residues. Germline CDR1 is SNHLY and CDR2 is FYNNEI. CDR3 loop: CASRTGTTNEKLFF. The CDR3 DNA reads TGTGCCAGCAGGACAGGCACAACTAATGAAAAACTGTTTTTT.

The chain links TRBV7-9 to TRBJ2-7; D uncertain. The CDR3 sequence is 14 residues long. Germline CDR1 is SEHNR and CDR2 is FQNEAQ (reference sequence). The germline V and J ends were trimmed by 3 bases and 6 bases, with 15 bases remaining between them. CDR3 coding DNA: TGTGCCAGCAGCTTGCTAGGTGGAACCGGCGAGCAGTACTTC. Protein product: CASSLLGGTGEQYF.

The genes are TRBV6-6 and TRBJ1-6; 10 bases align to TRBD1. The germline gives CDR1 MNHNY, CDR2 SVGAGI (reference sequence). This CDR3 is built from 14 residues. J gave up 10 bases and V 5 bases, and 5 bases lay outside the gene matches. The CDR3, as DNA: TGTGCCAGCAGTCCGGGACAGGGGCGCTCACCCCTCCACTTT. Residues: CASSPGQGRSPLHF.

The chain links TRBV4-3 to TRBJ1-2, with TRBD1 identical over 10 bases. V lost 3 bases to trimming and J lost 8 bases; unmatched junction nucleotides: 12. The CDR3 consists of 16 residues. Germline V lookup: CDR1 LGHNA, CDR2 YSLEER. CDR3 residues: CASSQATGTGAGGYTF. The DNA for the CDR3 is TGCGCCAGCAGCCAGGCAACCGGGACAGGGGCTGGCGGCTACACCTTC.

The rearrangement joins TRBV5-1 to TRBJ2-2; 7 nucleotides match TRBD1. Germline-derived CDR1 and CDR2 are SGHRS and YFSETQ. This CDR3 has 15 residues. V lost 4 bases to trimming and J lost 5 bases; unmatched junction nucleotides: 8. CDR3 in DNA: TGCGCCAGCAGCCCCACAGGGGAAAGGACCGGGGAGCTGTTTTTT. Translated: CASSPTGERTGELFF. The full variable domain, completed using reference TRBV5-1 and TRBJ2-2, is KAGVTQTPRYLIKTRGQQVTLSCSPISGHRSVSWYQQTPGQGLQFLFEYFSETQRNKGNFPGRFSGRQFSNSRSEMNVSTLELGDSALYLCASSPTGERTGELFFGEGSRLTVL.

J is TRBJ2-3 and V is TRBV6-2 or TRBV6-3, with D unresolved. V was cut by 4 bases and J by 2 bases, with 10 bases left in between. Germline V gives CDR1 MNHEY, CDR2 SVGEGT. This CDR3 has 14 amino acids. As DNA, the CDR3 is TGTGCCAGCAGTTTTCTAATAAACACAGATACGCAGTATTTT. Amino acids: CASSFLINTDTQYF.

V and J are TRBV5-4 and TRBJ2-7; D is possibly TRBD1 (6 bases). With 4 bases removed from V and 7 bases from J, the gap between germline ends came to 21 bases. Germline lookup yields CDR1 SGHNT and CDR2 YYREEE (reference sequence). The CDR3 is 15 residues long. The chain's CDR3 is CASSVQGVVVKEQYF. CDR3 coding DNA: TGTGCCAGCAGCGTACAGGGAGTAGTCGTTAAGGAGCAGTACTTC.

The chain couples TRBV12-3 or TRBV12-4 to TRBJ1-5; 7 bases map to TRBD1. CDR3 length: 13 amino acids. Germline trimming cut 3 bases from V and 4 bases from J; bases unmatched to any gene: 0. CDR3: CASSFRGNQPQHF. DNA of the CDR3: TGTGCCAGCAGTTTCAGGGGGAATCAGCCCCAGCATTTT.

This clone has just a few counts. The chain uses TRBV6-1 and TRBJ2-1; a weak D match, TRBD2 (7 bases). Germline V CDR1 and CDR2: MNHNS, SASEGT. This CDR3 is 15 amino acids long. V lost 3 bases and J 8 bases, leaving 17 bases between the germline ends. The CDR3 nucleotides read TGTGCCAGCAGTGATGGGGGGGGGCGTAGGGATGAGCAGTTCTTC. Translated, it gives CASSDGGGRRDEQFF.

CDR3 in DNA: TGCGCCAGCAGCTTGGGAGCGGGGGGGCCTCGCGAGCAGTACTTC. Translating gives CASSLGAGGPREQYF. J is TRBJ2-7 and V is TRBV5-1; TRBD2 matches at 10 bases. With 0 bases clipped from V and 6 bases from J, the junction kept 6 bases outside the gene matches. The CDR3 loop spans 15 amino acids. Germline CDR1 and CDR2: SGHRS and YFSETQ.

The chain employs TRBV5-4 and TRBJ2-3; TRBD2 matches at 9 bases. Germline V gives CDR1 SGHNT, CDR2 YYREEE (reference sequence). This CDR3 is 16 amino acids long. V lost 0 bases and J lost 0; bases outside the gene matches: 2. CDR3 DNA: TGTGCCAGCAGCTTGGAACTAGCGGGCAGCACAGATACGCAGTATTTT. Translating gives CASSLELAGSTDTQYF.

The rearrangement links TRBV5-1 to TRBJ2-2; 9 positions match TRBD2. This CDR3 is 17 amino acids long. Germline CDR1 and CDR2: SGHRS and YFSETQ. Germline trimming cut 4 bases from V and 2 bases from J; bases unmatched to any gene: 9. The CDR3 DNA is TGCGCCAGCAGCCCCACCCCAGCGGGGGGAAACACCGGGGAGCTGTTTTTT. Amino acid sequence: CASSPTPAGGNTGELFF. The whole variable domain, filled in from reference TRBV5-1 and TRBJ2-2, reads KAGVTQTPRYLIKTRGQQVTLSCSPISGHRSVSWYQQTPGQGLQFLFEYFSETQRNKGNFPGRFSGRQFSNSRSEMNVSTLELGDSALYLCASSPTPAGGNTGELFFGEGSRLTVL.

CDR3 in DNA: TGCGCCAGCAGCCAAGGGAGACTTCGCCTAACAGATACGCAGTATTTT. It codes for CASSQGRLRLTDTQYF. V and J are TRBV4-3 and TRBJ2-3; no reliable D call. This CDR3 is built from 16 residues. CDR1 LGHNA and CDR2 YSLEER come from the germline V gene. V lost 1 base, J lost 3 bases, and 14 bases lay in between.

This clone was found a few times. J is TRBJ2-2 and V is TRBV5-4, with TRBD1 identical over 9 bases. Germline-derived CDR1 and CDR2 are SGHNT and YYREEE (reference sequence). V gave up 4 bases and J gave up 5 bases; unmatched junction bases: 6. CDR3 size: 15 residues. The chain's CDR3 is CASSAGTGPTGELFF. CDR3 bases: TGTGCCAGCAGCGCCGGGACAGGGCCTACCGGGGAGCTGTTTTTT.

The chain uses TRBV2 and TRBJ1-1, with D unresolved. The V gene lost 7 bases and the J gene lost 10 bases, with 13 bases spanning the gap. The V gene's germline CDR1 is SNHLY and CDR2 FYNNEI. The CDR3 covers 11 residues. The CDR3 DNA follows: TGTGCCAGCACCCGGACTCGAGGAGCTTTCTTT. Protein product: CASTRTRGAFF.